This entry is about one T cell receptor (beta chain). No antigen is known for it. The data belong to a study of shared clonotypes between healthy human individuals. Study observations and caveats: A reduction in generation probabilities was seen for non-shared clonotypes relative to those shared by all four donors.

Assay used: immunoSEQ multiplex PCR; TCRdb lists only in-frame clones, some missing. The sample comprises approximately 2.3 million clones, approximately 93% of which are singletons, and 0.39% rests with the top ten. The sequence came from a man in his late teens or twenties in good health. Some clones in this sample may be carry-over from other donors' samples. Input material: naive CD4+ T cells from PBMCs. Subset here: CD45RA+ positively selected.

CDR3 DNA sequence: TGCGCCAGTCGGTCCGGACAGGGAAACACCATATATTTT. Protein: CASRSGQGNTIYF. V is TRBV5-1 and J is TRBJ1-3; possibly TRBD1 for D (6 bases). Trimming shortened V by 8 bases and J by 4 bases, and 13 bases separated the two germline ends. The CDR3 spans 13 residues. Germline V gives CDR1 SGHRS, CDR2 YFSETQ.